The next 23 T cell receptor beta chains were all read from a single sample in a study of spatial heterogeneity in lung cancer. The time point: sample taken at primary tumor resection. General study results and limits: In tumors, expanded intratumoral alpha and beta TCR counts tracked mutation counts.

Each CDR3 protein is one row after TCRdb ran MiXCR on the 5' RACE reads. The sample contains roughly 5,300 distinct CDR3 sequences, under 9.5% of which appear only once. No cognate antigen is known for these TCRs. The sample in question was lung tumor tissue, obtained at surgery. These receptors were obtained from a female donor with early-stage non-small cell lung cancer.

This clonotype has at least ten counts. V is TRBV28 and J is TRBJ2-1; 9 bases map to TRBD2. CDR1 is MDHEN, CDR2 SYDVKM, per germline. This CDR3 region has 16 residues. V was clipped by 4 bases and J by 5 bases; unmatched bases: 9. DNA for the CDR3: TGTGCCAGCAGTTCACTATCGACTAGCGGACACAATGAGCAGTTCTTC. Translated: CASSSLSTSGHNEQFF.

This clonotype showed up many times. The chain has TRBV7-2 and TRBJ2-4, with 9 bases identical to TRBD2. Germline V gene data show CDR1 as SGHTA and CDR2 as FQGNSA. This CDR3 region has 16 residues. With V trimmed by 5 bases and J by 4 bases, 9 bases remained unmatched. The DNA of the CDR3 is TGTGCCAGCAGCCACGCTAGCGGGAAGTCTAAAAACATTCAGTACTTC. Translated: CASSHASGKSKNIQYF. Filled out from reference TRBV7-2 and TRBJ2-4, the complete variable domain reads GAGVSQSPSNKVTEKGKDVELRCDPISGHTALYWYRQSLGQGLEFLIYFQGNSAPDKSGLPSDRFSAERTGGSVSTLTIQRTQQEDSAVYLCASSHASGKSKNIQYFGAGTRLSVL.

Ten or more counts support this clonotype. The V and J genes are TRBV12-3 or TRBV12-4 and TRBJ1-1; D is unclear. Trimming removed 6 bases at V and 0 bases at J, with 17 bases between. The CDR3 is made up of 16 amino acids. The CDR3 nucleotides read TGTGCCAGCAGCCCAAGCACGGGGAAGATGAACACTGAAGCTTTCTTT. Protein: CASSPSTGKMNTEAFF.

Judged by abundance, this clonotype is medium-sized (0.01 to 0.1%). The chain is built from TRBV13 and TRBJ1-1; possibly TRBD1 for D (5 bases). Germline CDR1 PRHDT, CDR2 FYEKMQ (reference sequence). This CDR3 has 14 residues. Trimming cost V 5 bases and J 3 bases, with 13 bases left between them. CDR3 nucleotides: TGTGCCAGCAGCACGTGGGGGGTGGACACTGAAGCTTTCTTT. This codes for CASSTWGVDTEAFF.

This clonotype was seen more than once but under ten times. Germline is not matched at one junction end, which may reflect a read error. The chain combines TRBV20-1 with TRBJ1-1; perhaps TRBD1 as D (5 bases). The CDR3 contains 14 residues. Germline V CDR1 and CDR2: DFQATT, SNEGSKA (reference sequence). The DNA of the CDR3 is TGCAGTGTGTCGGGGGAGAGTAGCGGCACTGAAGTTTTCTTT. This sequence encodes CSVSGESSGTEVFF.

In DNA form, the CDR3 reads TGTGCCAGCAGCTTAGGCCTTGGCTTTTACGAGCAGTACTTC. It is translated as CASSLGLGFYEQYF. The gene calls are TRBV7-2 and TRBJ2-7; no definite D call. This CDR3 is 14 amino acids long. V was shortened by 1 base and J by 4 bases, with 11 bases between the two germline ends. The germline CDR1 and CDR2 sequences are SGHTA and FQGNSA.

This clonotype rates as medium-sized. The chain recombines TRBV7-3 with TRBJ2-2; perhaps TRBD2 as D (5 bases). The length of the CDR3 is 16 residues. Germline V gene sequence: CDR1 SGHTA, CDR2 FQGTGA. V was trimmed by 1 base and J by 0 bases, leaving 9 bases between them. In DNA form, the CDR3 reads TGTGCCAGCAGCTTAAGGAGGCCCACGAACACCGGGGAGCTGTTTTTT. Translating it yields CASSLRRPTNTGELFF.

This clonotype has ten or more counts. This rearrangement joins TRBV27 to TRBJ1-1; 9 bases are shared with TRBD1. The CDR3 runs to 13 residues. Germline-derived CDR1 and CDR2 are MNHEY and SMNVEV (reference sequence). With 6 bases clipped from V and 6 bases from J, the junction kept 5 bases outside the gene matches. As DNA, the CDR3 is TGTGCCAGCAGGCGGACAGGGGAATCTGAAGCTTTCTTT. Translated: CASRRTGESEAFF.

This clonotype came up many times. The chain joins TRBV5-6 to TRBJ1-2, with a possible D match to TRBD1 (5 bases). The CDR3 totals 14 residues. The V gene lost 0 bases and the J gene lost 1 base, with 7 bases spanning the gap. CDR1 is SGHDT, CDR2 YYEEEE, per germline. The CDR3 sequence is CASSLGQGNYGYTF. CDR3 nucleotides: TGTGCCAGCAGCTTGGGGCAGGGTAACTATGGCTACACCTTC.

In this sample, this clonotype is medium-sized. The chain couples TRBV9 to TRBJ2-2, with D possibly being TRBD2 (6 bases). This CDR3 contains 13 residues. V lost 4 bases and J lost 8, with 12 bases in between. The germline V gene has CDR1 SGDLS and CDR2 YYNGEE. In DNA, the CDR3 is TGTGCCAGCAGCCCGCGGGGAAGGGGGGAGCTGTTTTTT. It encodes CASSPRGRGELFF.

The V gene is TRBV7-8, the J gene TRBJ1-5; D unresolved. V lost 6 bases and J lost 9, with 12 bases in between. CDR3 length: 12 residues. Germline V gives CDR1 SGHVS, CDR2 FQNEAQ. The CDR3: CASRAEYGPQHF. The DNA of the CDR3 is TGTGCCAGCAGGGCGGAGTATGGGCCCCAGCATTTT.

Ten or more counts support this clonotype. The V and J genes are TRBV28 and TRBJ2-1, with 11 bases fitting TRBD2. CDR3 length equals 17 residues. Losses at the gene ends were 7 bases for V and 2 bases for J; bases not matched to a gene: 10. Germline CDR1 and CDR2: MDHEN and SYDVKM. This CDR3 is CASKASGRSPTYNEQFF. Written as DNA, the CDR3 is TGTGCCAGCAAAGCTAGCGGGAGGTCTCCCACCTACAATGAGCAGTTCTTC.

Here the CDR3 DNA reads TGTGCCAGCAGCTCCCTTGGGGGTTCATATAATTCACCCCTCCACTTT. Its protein is CASSSLGGSYNSPLHF. J is TRBJ1-6 and V is TRBV7-9, with D tentatively TRBD1 (5 bases). Trimming cost V 4 bases and J 4 bases, with 14 bases left between them. The germline V gene encodes CDR1 SEHNR and CDR2 FQNEAQ (reference sequence). The CDR3 loop spans 16 amino acids. Full variable domain (outside the CDR3, taken from reference TRBV7-9 and TRBJ1-6): DTGVSQNPRHKITKRGQNVTFRCDPISEHNRLYWYRQTLGQGPEFLTYFQNEAQLEKSRLLSDRFSAERPKGSFSTLEIQRTEQGDSAMYLCASSSLGGSYNSPLHFGNGTRLTVT.

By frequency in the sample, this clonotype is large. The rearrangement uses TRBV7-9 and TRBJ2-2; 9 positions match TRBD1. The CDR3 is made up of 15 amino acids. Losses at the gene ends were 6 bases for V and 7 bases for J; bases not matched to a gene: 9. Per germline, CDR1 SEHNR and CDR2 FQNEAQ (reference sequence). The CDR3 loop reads CASRPPGTGNGELFF. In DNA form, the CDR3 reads TGTGCCAGCAGGCCTCCCGGGACAGGGAACGGGGAGCTGTTTTTT.

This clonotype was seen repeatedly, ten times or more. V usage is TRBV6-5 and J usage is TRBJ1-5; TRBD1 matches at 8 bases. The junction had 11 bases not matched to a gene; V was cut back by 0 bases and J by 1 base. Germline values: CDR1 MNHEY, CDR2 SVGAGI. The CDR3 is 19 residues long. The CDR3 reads CASSYSAQGGLMSNQPQHF. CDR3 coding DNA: TGTGCCAGCAGTTACTCGGCACAGGGGGGGCTGATGAGCAATCAGCCCCAGCATTTT.

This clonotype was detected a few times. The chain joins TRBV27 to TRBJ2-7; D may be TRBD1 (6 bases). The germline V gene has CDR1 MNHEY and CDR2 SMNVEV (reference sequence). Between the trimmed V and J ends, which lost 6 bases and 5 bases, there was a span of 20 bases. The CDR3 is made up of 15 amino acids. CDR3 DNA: TGTGCCAGCAGGTTACAGGGAAATAACATCCACGAGCAGTACGTC. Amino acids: CASRLQGNNIHEQYV.

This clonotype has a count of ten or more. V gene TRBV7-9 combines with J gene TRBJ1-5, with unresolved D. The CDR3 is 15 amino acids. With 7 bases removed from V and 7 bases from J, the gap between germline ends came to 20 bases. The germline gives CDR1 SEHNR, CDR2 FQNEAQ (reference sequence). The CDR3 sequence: CASTSGLDVGQPQHF. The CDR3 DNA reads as TGTGCCAGCACCTCTGGGTTGGACGTAGGACAGCCCCAGCATTTT.

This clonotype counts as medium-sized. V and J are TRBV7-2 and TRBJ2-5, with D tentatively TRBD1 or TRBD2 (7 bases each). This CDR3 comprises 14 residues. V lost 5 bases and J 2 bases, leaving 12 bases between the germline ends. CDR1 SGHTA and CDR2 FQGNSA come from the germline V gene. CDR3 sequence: CASSNRGGQETQYF. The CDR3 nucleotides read TGTGCCAGCAGCAACAGGGGAGGGCAAGAGACCCAGTACTTC.

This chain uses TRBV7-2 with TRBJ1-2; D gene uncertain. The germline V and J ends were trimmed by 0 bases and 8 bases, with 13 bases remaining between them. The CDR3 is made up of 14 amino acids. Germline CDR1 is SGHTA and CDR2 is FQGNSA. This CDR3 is CASSLAIPARGYTF. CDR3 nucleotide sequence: TGTGCCAGCAGCTTAGCAATTCCCGCGCGGGGCTACACCTTC.

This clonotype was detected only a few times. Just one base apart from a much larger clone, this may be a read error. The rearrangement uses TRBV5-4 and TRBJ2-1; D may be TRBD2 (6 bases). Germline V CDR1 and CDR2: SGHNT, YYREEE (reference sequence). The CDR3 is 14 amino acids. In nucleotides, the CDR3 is TGTGCCAGCAGCTCGAGGACTAACCTCAATGAGAAGTTCTTC. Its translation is CASSSRTNLNEKFF.

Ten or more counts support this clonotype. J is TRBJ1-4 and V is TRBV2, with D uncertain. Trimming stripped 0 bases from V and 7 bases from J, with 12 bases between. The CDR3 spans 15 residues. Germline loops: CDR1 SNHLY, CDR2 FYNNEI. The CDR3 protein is CASSEALGEGEKLFF. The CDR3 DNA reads TGTGCCAGCAGTGAAGCGCTCGGGGAAGGTGAAAAACTGTTTTTT.

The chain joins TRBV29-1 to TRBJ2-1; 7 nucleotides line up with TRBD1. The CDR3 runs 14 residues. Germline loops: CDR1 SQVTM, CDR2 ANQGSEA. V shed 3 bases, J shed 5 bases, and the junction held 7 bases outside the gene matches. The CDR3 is CSVDFPDRNNEQFF. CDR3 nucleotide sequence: TGCAGCGTTGATTTCCCGGACAGGAACAATGAGCAGTTCTTC.

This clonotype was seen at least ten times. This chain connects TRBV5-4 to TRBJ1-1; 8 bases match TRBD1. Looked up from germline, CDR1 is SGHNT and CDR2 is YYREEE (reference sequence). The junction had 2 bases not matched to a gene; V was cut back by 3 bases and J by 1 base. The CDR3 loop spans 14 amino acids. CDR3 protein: CASSYGTGNTEAFF. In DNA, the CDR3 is TGTGCCAGCAGCTATGGGACAGGGAACACTGAAGCTTTCTTT.